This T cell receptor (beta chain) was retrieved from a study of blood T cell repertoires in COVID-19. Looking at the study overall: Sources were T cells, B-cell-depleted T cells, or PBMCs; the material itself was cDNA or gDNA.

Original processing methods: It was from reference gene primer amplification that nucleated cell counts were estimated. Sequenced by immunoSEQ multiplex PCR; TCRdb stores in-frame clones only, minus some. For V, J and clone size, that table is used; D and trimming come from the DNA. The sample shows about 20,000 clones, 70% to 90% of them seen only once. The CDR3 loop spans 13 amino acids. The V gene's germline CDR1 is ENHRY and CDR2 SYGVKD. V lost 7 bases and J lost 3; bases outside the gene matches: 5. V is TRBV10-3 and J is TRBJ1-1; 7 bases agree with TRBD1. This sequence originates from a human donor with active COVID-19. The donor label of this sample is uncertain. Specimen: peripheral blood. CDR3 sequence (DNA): TGTGCCATCAAGGAAGACAGGGACACTGAAGCTTTCTTT. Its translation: CAIKEDRDTEAFF.